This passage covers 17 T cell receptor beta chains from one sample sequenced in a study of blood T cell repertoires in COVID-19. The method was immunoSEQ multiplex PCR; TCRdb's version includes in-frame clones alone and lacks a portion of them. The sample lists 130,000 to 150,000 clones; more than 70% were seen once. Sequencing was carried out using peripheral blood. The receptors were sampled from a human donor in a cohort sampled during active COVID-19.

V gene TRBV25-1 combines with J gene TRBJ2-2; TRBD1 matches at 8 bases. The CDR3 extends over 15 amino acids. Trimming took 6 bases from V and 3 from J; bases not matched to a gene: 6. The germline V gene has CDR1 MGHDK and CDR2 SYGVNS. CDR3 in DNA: TGTGCCAGCAGAAGGACAGGGATTTACACCGGGGAGCTGTTTTTT. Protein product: CASRRTGIYTGELFF.

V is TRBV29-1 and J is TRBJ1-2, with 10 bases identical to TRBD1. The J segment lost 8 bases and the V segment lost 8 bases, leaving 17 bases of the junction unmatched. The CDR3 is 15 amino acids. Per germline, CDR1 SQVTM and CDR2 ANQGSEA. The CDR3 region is CSLWGGTGAPGGYTF. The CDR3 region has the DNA TGCAGCCTTTGGGGAGGGACAGGGGCCCCAGGGGGCTACACCTTC.

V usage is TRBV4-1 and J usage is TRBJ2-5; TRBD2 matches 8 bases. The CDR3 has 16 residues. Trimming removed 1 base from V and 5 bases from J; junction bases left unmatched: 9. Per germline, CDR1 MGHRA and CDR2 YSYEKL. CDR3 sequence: CASSQGGLAFYETQYF. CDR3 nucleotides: TGCGCCAGCAGCCAAGGTGGACTAGCCTTTTATGAGACCCAGTACTTC.

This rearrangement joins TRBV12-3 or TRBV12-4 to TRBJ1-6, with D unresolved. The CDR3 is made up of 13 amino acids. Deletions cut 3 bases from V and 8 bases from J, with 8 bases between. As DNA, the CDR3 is TGTGCCAGCAGTTTTCAACGGGATTCACCCCTCCACTTT. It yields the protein CASSFQRDSPLHF.

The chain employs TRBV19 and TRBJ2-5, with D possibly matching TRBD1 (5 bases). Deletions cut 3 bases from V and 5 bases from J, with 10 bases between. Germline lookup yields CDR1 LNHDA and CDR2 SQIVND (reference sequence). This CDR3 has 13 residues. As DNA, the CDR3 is TGTGCCAGTAGTATTGGGGCGTTGGAGACCCAGTACTTC. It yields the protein CASSIGALETQYF.

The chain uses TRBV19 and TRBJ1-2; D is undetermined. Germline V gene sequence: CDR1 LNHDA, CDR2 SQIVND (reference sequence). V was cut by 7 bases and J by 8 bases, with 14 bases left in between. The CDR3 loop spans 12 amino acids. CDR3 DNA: TGTGCCAGTAATAAGCTCGGCGGGGGCTACACCTTC. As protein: CASNKLGGGYTF.

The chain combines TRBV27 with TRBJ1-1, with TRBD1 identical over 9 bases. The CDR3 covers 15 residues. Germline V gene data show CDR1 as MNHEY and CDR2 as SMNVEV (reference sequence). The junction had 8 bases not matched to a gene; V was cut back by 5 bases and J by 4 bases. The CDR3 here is CASSTNRGRVTEAFF. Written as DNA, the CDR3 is TGTGCCAGCAGTACAAACAGGGGGCGGGTCACTGAAGCTTTCTTT.

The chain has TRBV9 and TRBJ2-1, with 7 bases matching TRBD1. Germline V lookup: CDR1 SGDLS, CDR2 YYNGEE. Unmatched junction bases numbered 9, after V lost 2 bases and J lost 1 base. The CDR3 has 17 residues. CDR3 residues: CASSVRGDRVSYNEQFF. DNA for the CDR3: TGTGCCAGCAGCGTCAGAGGAGACAGGGTGTCCTACAATGAGCAGTTCTTC.

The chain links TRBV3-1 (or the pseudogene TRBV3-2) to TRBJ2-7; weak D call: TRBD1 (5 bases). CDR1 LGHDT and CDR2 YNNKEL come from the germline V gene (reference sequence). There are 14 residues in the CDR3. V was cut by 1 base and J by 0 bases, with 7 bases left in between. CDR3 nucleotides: TGTGCCAGCAGCCAAGGGGGCCCCTCCTACGAGCAGTACTTC. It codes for CASSQGGPSYEQYF.

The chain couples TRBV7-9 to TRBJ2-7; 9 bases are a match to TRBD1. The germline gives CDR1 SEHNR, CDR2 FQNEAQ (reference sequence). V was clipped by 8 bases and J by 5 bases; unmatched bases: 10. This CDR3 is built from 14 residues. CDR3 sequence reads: CASYPGTGRHEQYF. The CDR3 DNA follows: TGTGCCAGCTACCCCGGGACAGGGCGGCACGAGCAGTACTTC.

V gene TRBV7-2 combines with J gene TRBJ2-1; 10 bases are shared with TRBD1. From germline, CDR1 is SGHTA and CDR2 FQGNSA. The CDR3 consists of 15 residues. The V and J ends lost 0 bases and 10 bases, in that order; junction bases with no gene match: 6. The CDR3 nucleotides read TGTGCCAGCAGCTTAGCTGGGACAGGGGAACTCGAGCAGTTCTTC. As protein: CASSLAGTGELEQFF.

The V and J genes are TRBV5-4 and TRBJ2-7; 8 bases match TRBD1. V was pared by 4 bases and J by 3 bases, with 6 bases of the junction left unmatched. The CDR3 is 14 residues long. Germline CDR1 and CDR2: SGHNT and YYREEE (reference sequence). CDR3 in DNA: TGTGCCAGCAGCGCGGGACAGGCCTACTACGAGCAGTACTTC. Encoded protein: CASSAGQAYYEQYF.

CDR3 nucleotides: TGTGCCAGCAGTTACGGGACTAGCGGGACCACAGATACGCAGTATTTT. Protein product: CASSYGTSGTTDTQYF. V usage is TRBV27 and J usage is TRBJ2-3, with 13 bases identical to TRBD2. Germline V gene lookup returns CDR1 MNHEY and CDR2 SMNVEV (reference sequence). V was pared by 4 bases and J by 2 bases, with 3 bases of the junction left unmatched. The CDR3 is made up of 16 amino acids.

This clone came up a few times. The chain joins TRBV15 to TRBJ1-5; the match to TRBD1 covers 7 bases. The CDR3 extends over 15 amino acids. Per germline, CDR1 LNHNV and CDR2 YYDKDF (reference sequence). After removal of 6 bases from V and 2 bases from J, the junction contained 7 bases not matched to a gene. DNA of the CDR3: TGTGCCACCAGAGGAGGGGGCGCCGGCAATCAGCCCCAGCATTTT. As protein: CATRGGGAGNQPQHF.

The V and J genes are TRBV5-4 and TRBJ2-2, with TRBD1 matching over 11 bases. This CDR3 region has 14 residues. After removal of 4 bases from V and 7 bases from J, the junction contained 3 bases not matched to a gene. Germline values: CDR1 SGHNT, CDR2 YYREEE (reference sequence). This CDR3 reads CASSRGQGVGELFF. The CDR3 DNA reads TGTGCCAGCAGCCGGGGACAGGGGGTCGGGGAGCTGTTTTTT. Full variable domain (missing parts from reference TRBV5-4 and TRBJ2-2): ETGVTQSPTHLIKTRGQQVTLRCSSQSGHNTVSWYQQALGQGPQFIFQYYREEENGRGNFPPRFSGLQFPNYSSELNVNALELDDSALYLCASSRGQGVGELFFGEGSRLTVL.

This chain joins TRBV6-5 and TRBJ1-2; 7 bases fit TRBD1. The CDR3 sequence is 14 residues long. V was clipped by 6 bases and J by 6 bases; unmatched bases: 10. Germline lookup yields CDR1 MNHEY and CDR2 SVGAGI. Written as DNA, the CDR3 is TGTGCCAGCAGCCAAAGGGCAGGGGGTCATGGCTACACCTTC. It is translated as CASSQRAGGHGYTF.

CDR3 residues: CASSQGMGGVGNQPQHF. Here the CDR3 DNA reads TGTGCCAGCAGCCAAGGAATGGGGGGGGTCGGCAATCAGCCCCAGCATTTT. The chain links TRBV3-1 (or the pseudogene TRBV3-2) to TRBJ1-5, with D possibly TRBD1 on 5 matching bases. V dropped 1 base and J dropped 2 bases, with 15 bases sitting between them. The CDR3 is 17 residues long. CDR1 is LGHDT and CDR2 is YNNKEL in the germline V gene (reference sequence).